This T cell receptor (beta chain) was recovered during a study of blood T cell repertoires in COVID-19. About the study: Sites in the United States, Italy and Spain provided acute and convalescent COVID-19 samples. Sources were T cells, B-cell-depleted T cells, or PBMCs; the material itself was cDNA or gDNA.

Original processing notes: Amplification of reference gene primers provided the estimated nucleated cell counts. Here immunoSEQ multiplex PCR was the method, and the copy in TCRdb shows in-frame clones only, minus some. Clone size and V and J calls were adopted from that table, with D and trimming inferred from the DNA. The sample holds more than 95,000 clones, less than 90% seen once. Trimming shortened V by 10 bases and J by 1 base, and 13 bases separated the two germline ends. CDR1 and CDR2 from the germline V gene are MNHEY and SMNVEV (reference sequence). The CDR3 covers 13 residues. The chain couples TRBV27 to TRBJ1-1; D gene unclear. This receptor was obtained from an elderly woman with acute or convalescent COVID-19. Sample: peripheral blood. The DNA for the CDR3 is TGTGCCACCCCCTTGGGGAGGAACACTGAAGCTTTCTTT. Encoded protein: CATPLGRNTEAFF.